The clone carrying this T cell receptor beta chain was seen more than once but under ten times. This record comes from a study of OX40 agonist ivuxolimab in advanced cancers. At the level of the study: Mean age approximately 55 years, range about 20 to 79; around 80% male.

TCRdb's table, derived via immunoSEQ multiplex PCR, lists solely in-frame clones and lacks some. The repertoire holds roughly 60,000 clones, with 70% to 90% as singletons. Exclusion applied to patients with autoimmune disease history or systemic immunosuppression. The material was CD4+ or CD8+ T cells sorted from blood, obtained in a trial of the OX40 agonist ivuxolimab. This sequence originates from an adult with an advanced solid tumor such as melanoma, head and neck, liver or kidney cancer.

CDR3 amino acids: CASSSTSSRGYGYTF. The CDR3, as DNA: TGCGCCAGCAGCAGTACATCGAGCAGGGGCTATGGCTACACCTTC. The gene calls are TRBV4-1 and TRBJ1-2, with a tentative D call TRBD1 (6 bases). This CDR3 contains 15 residues. V lost 5 bases to trimming and J lost 4 bases, with 17 bases between them. Per germline, CDR1 MGHRA and CDR2 YSYEKL.